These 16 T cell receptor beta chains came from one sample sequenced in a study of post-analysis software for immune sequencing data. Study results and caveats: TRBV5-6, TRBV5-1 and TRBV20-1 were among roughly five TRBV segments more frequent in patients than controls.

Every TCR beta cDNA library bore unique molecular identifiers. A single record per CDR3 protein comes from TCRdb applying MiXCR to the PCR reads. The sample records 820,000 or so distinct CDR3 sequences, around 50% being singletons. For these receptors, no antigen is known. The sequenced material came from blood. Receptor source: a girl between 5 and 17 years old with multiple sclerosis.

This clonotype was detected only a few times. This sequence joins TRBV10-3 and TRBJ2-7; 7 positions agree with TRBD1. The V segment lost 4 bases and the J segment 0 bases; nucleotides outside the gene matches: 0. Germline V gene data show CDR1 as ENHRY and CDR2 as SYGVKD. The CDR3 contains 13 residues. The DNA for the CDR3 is TGTGCCATCAGTGGGGACAGCTCCTACGAGCAGTACTTC. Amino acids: CAISGDSSYEQYF.

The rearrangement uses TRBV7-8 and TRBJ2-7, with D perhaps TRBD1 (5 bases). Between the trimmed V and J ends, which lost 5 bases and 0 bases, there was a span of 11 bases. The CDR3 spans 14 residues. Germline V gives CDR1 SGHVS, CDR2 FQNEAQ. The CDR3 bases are TGTGCCAGCAGCCCTAGGACACCCTCCTACGAGCAGTACTTC. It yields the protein CASSPRTPSYEQYF. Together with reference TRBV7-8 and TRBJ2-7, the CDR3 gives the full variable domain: GAGVSQSPRYKVAKRGQDVALRCDPISGHVSLFWYQQALGQGPEFLTYFQNEAQLDKSGLPSDRFFAERPEGSVSTLKIQRTQQEDSAVYLCASSPRTPSYEQYFGPGTRLTVT.

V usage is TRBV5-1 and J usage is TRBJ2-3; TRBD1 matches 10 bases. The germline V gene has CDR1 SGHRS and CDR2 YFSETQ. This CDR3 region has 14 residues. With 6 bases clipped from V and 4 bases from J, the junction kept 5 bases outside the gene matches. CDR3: CASNRDRGPDTQYF. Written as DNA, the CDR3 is TGCGCCAGCAATCGGGACAGGGGCCCAGATACGCAGTATTTT.

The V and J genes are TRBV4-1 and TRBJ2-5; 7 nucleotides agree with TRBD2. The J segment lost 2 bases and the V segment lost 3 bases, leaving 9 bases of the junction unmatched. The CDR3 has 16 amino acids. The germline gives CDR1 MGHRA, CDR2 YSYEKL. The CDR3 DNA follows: TGCGCCAGCAGCCACCCCTTGGGGGGGGTGCAAGAGACCCAGTACTTC. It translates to CASSHPLGGVQETQYF.

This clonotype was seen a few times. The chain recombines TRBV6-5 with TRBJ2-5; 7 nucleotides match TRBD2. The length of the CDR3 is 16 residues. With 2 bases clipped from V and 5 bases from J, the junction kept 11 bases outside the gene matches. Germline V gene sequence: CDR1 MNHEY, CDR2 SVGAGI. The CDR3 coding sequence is TGTGCCAGCAGTTACGGCTCGGACTGGGAGGGGGAGACCCAGTACTTC. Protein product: CASSYGSDWEGETQYF.

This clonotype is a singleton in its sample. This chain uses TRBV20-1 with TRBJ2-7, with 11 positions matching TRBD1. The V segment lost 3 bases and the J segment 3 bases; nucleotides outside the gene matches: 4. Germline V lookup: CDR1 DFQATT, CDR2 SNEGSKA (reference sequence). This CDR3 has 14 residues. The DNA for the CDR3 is TGCAGTGCTAGCAAGGGGACAGGGGGCTACGAGCAGTACTTC. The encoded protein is CSASKGTGGYEQYF.

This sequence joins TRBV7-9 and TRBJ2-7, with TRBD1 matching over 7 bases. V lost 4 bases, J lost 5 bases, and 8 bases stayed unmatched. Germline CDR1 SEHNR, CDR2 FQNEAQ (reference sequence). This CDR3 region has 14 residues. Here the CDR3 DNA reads TGTGCCAGCAGCTCGTACAGGGGATGGAACGAGCAGTACTTC. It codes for CASSSYRGWNEQYF.

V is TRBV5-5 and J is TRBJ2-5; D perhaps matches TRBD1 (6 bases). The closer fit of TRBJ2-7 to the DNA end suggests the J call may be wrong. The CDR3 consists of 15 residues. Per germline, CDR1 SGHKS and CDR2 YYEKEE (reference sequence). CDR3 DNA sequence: TGTGCCAGCAGCTTGGAGGGGGTTTTTATCTACGAGCAGTACTTC. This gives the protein CASSLEGVFIYEQYF.

The DNA of the CDR3 is TGCAGTGCTAGAGTAGGAAATGGGGCCAACGTCCTGACTTTC. Translation: CSARVGNGANVLTF. The rearrangement links TRBV20-1 to TRBJ2-6; no clear D gene. Germline assignment: CDR1 DFQATT and CDR2 SNEGSKA (reference sequence). The CDR3 is 14 residues long. The germline V and J ends were trimmed by 1 base and 3 bases, with 7 bases remaining between them.

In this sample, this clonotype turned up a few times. The CDR3: CSVEGTEAYEQYF. CDR3 DNA sequence: TGCAGCGTTGAAGGGACAGAGGCCTACGAGCAGTACTTC. This chain connects TRBV29-1 to TRBJ2-7; D is possibly TRBD1 (6 bases). Trimming took off 1 base at V and 2 bases at J, with 9 bases between the two ends. Germline V CDR1 and CDR2: SQVTM, ANQGSEA. This CDR3 spans 13 amino acids.

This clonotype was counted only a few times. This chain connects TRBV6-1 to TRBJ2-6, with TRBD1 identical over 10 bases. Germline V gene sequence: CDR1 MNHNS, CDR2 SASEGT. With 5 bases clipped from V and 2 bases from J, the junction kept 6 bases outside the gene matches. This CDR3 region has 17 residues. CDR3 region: CASSRTGGWAGANVLTF. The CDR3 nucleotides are TGTGCCAGCAGTCGGACAGGGGGGTGGGCTGGGGCCAACGTCCTGACTTTC.

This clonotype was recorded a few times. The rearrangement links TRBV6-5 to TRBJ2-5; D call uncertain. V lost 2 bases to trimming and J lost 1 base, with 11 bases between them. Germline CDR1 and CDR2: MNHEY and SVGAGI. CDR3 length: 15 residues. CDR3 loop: CASSYRVGIQETQYF. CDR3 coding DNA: TGTGCCAGCAGTTACCGGGTGGGGATCCAAGAGACCCAGTACTTC.

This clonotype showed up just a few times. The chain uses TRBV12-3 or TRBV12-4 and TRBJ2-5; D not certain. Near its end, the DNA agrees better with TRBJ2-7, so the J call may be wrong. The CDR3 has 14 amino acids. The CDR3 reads CASSLYSMVSEQYF. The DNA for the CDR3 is TGTGCCAGCAGTTTATATAGCATGGTATCCGAGCAGTACTTC.

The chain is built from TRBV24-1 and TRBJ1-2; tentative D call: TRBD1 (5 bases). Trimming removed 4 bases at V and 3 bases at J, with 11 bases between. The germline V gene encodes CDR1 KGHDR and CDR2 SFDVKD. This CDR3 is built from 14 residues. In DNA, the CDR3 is TGTGCCACCAGTGACGCCGGGACGGACTATGGCTACACCTTC. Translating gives CATSDAGTDYGYTF.

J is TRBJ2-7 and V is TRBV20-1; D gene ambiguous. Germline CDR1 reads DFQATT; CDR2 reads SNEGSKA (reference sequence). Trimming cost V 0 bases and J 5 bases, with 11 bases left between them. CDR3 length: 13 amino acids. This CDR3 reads CSARDLYSHEQYF. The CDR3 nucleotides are TGCAGTGCTAGAGACCTTTACTCGCACGAGCAGTACTTC.

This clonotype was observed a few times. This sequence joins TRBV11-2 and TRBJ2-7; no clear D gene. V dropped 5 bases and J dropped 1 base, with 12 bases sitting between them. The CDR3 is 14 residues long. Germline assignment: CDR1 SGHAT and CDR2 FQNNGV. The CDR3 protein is CASSPVLGSYEQYF. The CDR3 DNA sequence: TGTGCCAGCAGCCCGGTGCTAGGGTCCTACGAGCAGTACTTC. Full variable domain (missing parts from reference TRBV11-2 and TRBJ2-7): EAGVAQSPRYKIIEKRQSVAFWCNPISGHATLYWYQQILGQGPKLLIQFQNNGVVDDSQLPKDRFSAERLKGVDSTLKIQPAKLEDSAVYLCASSPVLGSYEQYFGPGTRLTVT.